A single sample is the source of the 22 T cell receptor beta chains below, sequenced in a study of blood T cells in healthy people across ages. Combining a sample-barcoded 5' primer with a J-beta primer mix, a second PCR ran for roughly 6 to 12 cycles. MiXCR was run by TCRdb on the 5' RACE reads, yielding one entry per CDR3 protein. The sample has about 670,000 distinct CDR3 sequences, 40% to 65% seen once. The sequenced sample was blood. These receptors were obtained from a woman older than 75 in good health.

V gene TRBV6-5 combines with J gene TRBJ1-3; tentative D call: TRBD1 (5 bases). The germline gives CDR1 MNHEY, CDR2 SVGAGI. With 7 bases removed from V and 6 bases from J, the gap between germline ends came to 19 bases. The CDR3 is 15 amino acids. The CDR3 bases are TGTGCCAGCACGCTCGGGACCACGATCATAAACACCATATATTTT. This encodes CASTLGTTIINTIYF.

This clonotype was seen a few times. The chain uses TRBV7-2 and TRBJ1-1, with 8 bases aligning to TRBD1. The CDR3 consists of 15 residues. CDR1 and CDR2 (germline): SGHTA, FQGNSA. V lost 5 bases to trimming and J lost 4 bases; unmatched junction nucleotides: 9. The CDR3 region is CASSRYQGASTEAFF. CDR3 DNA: TGTGCCAGCAGCCGATACCAGGGGGCTTCCACTGAAGCTTTCTTT.

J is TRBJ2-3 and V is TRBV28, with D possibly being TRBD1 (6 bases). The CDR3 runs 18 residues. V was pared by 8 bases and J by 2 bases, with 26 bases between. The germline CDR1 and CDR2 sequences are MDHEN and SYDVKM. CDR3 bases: TGTGCCAGCCCTCCTCGCCTCCAGACAGGTCCCTACACAGATACGCAGTATTTT. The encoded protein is CASPPRLQTGPYTDTQYF.

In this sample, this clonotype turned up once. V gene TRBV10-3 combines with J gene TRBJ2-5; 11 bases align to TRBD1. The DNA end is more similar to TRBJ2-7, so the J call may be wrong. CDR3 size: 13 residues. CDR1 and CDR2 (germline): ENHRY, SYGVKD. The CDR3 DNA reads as TGTGCCAGCGCTGGGACAGGGGGTGGCGAGCAGTACTTC. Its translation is CASAGTGGGEQYF.

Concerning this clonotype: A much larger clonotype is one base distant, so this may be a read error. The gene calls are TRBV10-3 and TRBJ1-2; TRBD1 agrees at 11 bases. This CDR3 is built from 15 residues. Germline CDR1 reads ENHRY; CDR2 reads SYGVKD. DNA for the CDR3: TGTGCCACCAGTGAGCCGGGACAGGGGGACTATGGCTACACCTTC. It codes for CATSEPGQGDYGYTF.

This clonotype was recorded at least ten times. This CDR3 is CSVKAIYNEQFF. As DNA, the CDR3 is TGCAGCGTTAAGGCAATATACAATGAGCAGTTCTTC. The V call is TRBV29-1, the J call TRBJ2-1; D gene unclear. CDR1 is SQVTM and CDR2 is ANQGSEA in the germline V gene. The V and J ends lost 5 bases and 4 bases respectively, with 9 bases between them. CDR3 length: 12 residues.

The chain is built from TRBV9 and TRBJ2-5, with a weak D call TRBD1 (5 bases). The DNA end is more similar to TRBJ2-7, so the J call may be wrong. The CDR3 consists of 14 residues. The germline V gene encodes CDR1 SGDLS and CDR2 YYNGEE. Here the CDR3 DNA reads TGTGCCAGCAGCGCAAGCACAGGACCCTACGAGCAGTACTTC. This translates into CASSASTGPYEQYF.

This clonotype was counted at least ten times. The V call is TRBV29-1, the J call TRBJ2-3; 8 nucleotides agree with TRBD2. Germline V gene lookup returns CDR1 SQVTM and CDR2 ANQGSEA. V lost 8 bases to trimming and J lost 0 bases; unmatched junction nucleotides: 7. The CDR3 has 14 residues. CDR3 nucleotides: TGCAGCACAGTAGCGGGGATTAGCACAGATACGCAGTATTTT. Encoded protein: CSTVAGISTDTQYF.

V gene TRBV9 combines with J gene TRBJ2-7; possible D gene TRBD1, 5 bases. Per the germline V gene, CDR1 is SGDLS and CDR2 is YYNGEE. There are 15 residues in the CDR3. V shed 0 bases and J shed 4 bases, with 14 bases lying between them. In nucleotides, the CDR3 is TGTGCCAGCAGCGTAGATCAAGGGGCGGCGTACGAGCAGTACTTC. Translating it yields CASSVDQGAAYEQYF.

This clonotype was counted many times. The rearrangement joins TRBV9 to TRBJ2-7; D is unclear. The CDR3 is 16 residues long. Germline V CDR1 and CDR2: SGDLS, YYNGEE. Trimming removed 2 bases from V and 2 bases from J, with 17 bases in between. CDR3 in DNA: TGTGCCAGCAGCGTTGGTTGGGCGAATACCGCCTACGAGCAGTACTTC. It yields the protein CASSVGWANTAYEQYF.

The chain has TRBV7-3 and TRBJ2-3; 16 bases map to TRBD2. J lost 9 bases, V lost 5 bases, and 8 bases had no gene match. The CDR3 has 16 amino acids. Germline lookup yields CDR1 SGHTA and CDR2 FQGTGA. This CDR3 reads CASSPQGLAGGLTQYF. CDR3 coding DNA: TGTGCCAGCAGCCCCCAGGGACTAGCGGGGGGGCTAACGCAGTATTTT.

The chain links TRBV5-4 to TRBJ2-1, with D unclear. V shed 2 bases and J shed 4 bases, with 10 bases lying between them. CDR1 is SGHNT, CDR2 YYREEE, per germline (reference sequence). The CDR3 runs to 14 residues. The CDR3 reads CASSLSDGYNEQFF. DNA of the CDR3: TGTGCCAGCAGCTTATCTGATGGATACAATGAGCAGTTCTTC. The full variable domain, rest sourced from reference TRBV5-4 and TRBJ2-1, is ETGVTQSPTHLIKTRGQQVTLRCSSQSGHNTVSWYQQALGQGPQFIFQYYREEENGRGNFPPRFSGLQFPNYSSELNVNALELDDSALYLCASSLSDGYNEQFFGPGTRLTVL.

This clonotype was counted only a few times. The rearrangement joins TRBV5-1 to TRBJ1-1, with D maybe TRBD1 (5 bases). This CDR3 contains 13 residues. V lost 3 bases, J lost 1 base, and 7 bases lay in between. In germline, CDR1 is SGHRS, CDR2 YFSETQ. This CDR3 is CASSWQGNTEAFF. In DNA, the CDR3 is TGCGCCAGCAGCTGGCAGGGGAACACTGAAGCTTTCTTT.

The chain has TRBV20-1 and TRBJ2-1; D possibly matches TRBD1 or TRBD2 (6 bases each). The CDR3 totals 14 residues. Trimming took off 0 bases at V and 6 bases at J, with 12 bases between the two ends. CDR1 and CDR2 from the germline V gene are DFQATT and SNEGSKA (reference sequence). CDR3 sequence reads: CSARDQRGANEQFF. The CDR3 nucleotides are TGCAGTGCTAGAGATCAGAGGGGGGCCAATGAGCAGTTCTTC.

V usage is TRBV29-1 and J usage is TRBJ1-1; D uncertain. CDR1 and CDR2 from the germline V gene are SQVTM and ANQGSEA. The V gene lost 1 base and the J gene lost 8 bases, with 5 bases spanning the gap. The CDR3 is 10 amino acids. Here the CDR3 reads CSVEVGEAFF. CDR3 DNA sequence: TGCAGCGTTGAAGTTGGGGAAGCTTTCTTT.

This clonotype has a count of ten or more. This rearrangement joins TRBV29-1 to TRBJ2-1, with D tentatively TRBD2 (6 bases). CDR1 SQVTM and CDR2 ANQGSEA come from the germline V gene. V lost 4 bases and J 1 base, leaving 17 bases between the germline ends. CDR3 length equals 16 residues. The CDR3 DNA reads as TGCAGCGTTGTTCCCCCCGGGAGAGGGTCCTACAATGAGCAGTTCTTC. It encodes CSVVPPGRGSYNEQFF.

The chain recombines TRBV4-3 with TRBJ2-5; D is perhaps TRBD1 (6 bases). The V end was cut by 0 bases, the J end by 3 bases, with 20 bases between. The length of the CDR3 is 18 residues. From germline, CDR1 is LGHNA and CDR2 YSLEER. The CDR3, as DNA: TGCGCCAGCAGCCAAGATTCGGGACGAGCCGGGACAAAAGAGACCCAGTACTTC. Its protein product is CASSQDSGRAGTKETQYF.

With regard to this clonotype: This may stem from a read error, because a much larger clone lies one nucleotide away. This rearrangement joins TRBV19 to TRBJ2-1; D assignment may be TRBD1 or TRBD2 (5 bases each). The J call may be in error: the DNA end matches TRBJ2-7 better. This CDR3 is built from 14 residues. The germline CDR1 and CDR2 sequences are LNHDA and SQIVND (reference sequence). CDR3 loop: CASSLGPPYNEQYF. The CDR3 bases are TGTGCCAGTAGTTTGGGACCGCCTTACAATGAGCAGTACTTC.

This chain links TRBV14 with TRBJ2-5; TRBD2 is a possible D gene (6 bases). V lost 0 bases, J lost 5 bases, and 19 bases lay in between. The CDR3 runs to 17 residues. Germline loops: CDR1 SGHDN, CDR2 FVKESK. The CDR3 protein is CASSQDSRLEAAETQYF. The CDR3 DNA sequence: TGTGCCAGCAGCCAAGATTCGAGACTAGAAGCGGCGGAGACCCAGTACTTC.

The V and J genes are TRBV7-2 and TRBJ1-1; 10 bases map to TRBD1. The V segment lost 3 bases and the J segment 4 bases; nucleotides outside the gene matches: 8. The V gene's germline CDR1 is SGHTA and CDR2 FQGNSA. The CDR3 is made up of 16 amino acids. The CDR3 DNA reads TGTGCCAGCAGCTTTGTAGGGACAGGGGAGGGCACTGAAGCTTTCTTT. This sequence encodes CASSFVGTGEGTEAFF.

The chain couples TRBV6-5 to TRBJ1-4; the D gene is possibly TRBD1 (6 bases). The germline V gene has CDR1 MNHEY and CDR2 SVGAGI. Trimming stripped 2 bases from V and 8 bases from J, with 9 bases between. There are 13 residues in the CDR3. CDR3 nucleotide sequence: TGTGCCAGCAGTTACGGGGGCTTCGAAAAACTGTTTTTT. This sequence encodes CASSYGGFEKLFF.

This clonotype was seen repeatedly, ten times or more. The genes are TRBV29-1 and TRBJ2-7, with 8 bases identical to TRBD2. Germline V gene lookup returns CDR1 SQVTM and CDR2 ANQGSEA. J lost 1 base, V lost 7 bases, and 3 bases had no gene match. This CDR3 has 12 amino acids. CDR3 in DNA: TGCAGCGCCAAGCGGGGGTCCTACGAGCAGTACTTC. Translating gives CSAKRGSYEQYF.